The rows below give T cell receptor beta chains drawn from one sample of a study of cytomegalovirus exposure and HLA in healthy donors. Measured with immunoSEQ multiplex PCR; TCRdb has only the in-frame clones, and not every one. The sample lists some 110,000 clones, about four fifths seen once, with roughly 4% in the top ten. The sample consisted of PBMCs. These receptors were obtained from a man in his forties in good health and CMV-seronegative. Each CDR3 is given with its conserved first and last residue. Each record gives: J gene, clone size, V gene, D gene, CDR3 protein, CDR3 DNA. D genes are given only for firm matches. For some rows the clone size is stated as once, few or many, or as a class when expanded; others skip it.

TRBJ2-5	-	TRBV7-2	-	CASSLRWTQYF	TGTGCCAGCAGCTTGAGGTGGACCCAGTACTTC
TRBJ1-2	-	TRBV9	-	CASRPTREGYRGYTF	TGTGCCAGCAGACCCACCCGGGAGGGATACCGAGGCTACACCTTC
TRBJ1-1	few	TRBV30	-	CAWSVRRGRGAEAFF	TGTGCCTGGAGTGTAAGACGTGGCAGGGGTGCTGAAGCTTTCTTT
TRBJ2-3	-	TRBV5-1	-	CASSQTTAPTDTQYF	TGCGCCAGCAGCCAAACGACAGCACCCACAGATACGCAGTATTTT
TRBJ1-1	-	TRBV11-2	-	CASSPAHFTGYTEAFF	TGTGCCAGCAGCCCCGCGCATTTTACAGGGTACACTGAAGCTTTCTTT
TRBJ2-2	-	TRBV7-9	-	CASATTGTGELFF	TGTGCCAGCGCGACAACAGGGACCGGGGAGCTGTTTTTT
TRBJ2-1	-	TRBV10-3	-	CAISEGPGNEQFF	TGTGCCATCAGTGAAGGCCCCGGGAATGAGCAGTTCTTC
TRBJ1-2	-	TRBV18	-	CASSPGQNYGYTF	TGTGCCAGCTCACCAGGGCAAAACTATGGCTACACCTTC
TRBJ2-7	few	TRBV6-5	-	CASSYDRNSYEQYF	TGTGCCAGCAGTTATGACAGAAACTCCTACGAGCAGTACTTC
TRBJ1-5	-	TRBV7-6	TRBD1	CASSATGDQPQHF	TGTGCCAGCAGCGCGACAGGGGATCAGCCCCAGCATTTT
TRBJ1-1	-	TRBV19	TRBD1	CASRGRQGAMTEAFF	TGTGCAAGTAGGGGGAGACAGGGGGCGATGACTGAAGCTTTCTTT
TRBJ1-5	-	TRBV5-5	-	CASSLRAGERNQPQHF	TGTGCCAGCAGCTTGAGGGCAGGGGAAAGGAATCAGCCCCAGCATTTT
TRBJ2-7	-	TRBV9	-	CASSVQDEYEQYF	TGTGCCAGCAGCGTTCAGGATGAGTACGAGCAGTACTTC
TRBJ1-6	-	TRBV7-3	-	CASSLRQGWNSPLHF	TGTGCCAGCAGCTTAAGGCAGGGCTGGAATTCACCCCTCCACTTT
TRBJ1-1	-	TRBV10-3	-	CAIRKTDRNTEAFF	TGTGCCATCAGGAAGACAGACAGGAACACTGAAGCTTTCTTT
TRBJ1-2	-	TRBV14	-	CASSQEAEVVYYGYTF	TGTGCCAGCAGCCAAGAAGCGGAGGTAGTTTACTATGGCTACACCTTC
TRBJ2-2	-	TRBV28	TRBD1	CASKRQGTSGELFF	TGTGCCAGCAAAAGACAGGGAACCTCCGGGGAGCTGTTTTTT
TRBJ1-1	-	TRBV27	-	CASSLAERLEAFF	TGTGCCAGCAGTTTAGCCGAACGGTTGGAAGCTTTCTTT
TRBJ1-1	few	TRBV5-1	-	CASSLAGGSNTEAFF	TGCGCCAGCAGCTTGGCCGGGGGGAGCAACACTGAAGCTTTCTTT
TRBJ2-3	-	TRBV28	TRBD2	CASIRGGGTSVRADTQYF	TGTGCCAGCATCCGGGGGGGTGGTACAAGTGTTCGGGCAGATACGCAGTATTTT
TRBJ2-7	-	TRBV30	-	CAWSTGFYEQYF	TGTGCCTGGAGTACAGGATTCTACGAGCAGTACTTC
TRBJ1-1	-	TRBV13	-	CASSKDRNTEAFF	TGTGCCAGCAGCAAGGACAGGAACACTGAAGCTTTCTTT
TRBJ1-3	-	TRBV28	-	CASSPLGGSDSGNTIYF	TGTGCCAGCAGTCCGCTAGGAGGGTCCGACTCTGGAAACACCATATATTTT
TRBJ2-2	-	TRBV19	TRBD1	CASSISHRGNTGELFF	TGTGCCAGTAGTATCTCTCACAGGGGGAACACCGGGGAGCTGTTTTTT
TRBJ1-4	-	TRBV30	-	CAWKVQRNEKLFF	TGTGCCTGGAAAGTACAACGAAATGAAAAACTGTTTTTT
TRBJ2-7	-	TRBV19	-	CASSSRQLHREQYF	TGTGCCAGTAGTAGCCGACAGCTCCACCGCGAGCAGTACTTC
TRBJ1-1	-	TRBV6-5	TRBD1	CASSYSVDRAGAEAFF	TGTGCCAGCAGTTACTCGGTGGACAGGGCGGGGGCTGAAGCTTTCTTT
TRBJ2-5	-	TRBV5-1	-	CASSLGLLTQETQYF	TGCGCCAGCAGCTTGGGCCTACTAACACAAGAGACCCAGTACTTC
TRBJ2-2	once	TRBV15	TRBD1	CATSSFPGTGEAGELFF	TGTGCCACCAGCAGCTTCCCCGGGACAGGCGAGGCCGGGGAGCTGTTTTTT
TRBJ1-1	-	TRBV11-2	-	CASSLRFGDKNTEAFF	TGTGCCAGCAGCTTAAGGTTTGGGGACAAGAACACTGAAGCTTTCTTT
TRBJ1-1	-	TRBV4-1	-	CASSQDSLITDGTEAFF	TGCGCCAGCAGCCAAGATAGCCTTATCACGGATGGGACTGAAGCTTTCTTT
TRBJ1-5	few	TRBV6-6	-	CASSYTLRNNQPQHF	TGTGCCAGCAGTTACACCCTGCGTAACAATCAGCCCCAGCATTTT
TRBJ1-4	-	TRBV2	-	CASSEALGGPGEKLFF	TGTGCCAGCAGTGAAGCGCTTGGGGGCCCGGGAGAAAAACTGTTTTTT
TRBJ2-7	-	TRBV5-4	-	CASSLGGGSSPYEQYF	TGTGCCAGCAGCTTGGGGGGCGGCAGCTCACCCTACGAGCAGTACTTC
TRBJ2-7	-	TRBV10-3	TRBD2	CAISTSGGPGYEQYF	TGTGCCATCAGCACTAGCGGGGGCCCCGGATACGAGCAGTACTTC
TRBJ1-6	-	TRBV28	TRBD1	CASSFQGQASSYNSPLHF	TGTGCCAGCAGTTTCCAAGGACAGGCGAGCTCCTATAATTCACCCCTCCACTTT
TRBJ2-7	-	TRBV4-3	TRBD1	CASSQGGQGAYEQYF	TGCGCCAGCAGCCAAGGGGGACAGGGGGCTTACGAGCAGTACTTC
TRBJ1-4	-	TRBV9	-	CASSAQNGSGDRKSTNEKLFF	TGTGCCAGCAGCGCACAAAACGGATCAGGGGACCGCAAATCAACTAATGAAAAACTGTTTTTT
TRBJ2-3	-	TRBV21-1	-	CASSKTGECTDTQYF	TGTGCCAGCAGCAAAACAGGTGAGTGCACAGATACGCAGTATTTT
TRBJ2-1	-	TRBV7-6	-	CASSLEVGRQFF	TGTGCCAGCAGCTTAGAGGTTGGGAGGCAGTTCTTC
TRBJ2-7	-	TRBV4-3	TRBD2	CASSQGIAGPSYEQYF	TGCGCCAGCAGCCAAGGTATAGCGGGACCTTCCTACGAGCAGTACTTC
TRBJ1-2	-	TRBV6-5	-	CASSLIGGINYGYTF	TGTGCCAGCAGTCTCATCGGCGGCATTAACTATGGCTACACCTTC
TRBJ2-3	few	TRBV7-2	-	CASSSSGGGYRDTQYF	TGTGCCAGCAGCTCGTCCGGCGGGGGCTACCGGGATACGCAGTATTTT
TRBJ1-1	few	TRBV29-1	TRBD1	CSAEYWDSEFPEAFF	TGCAGCGCCGAATACTGGGACAGCGAGTTCCCTGAAGCTTTCTTT
TRBJ1-2	-	TRBV11-2	-	CASSLLEANYGYTF	TGTGCCAGCAGCTTATTAGAGGCAAACTATGGCTACACCTTC
TRBJ1-1	-	TRBV6-5	-	CASSWSGAAGFTEAFF	TGTGCCAGCAGTTGGTCAGGGGCCGCCGGTTTCACTGAAGCTTTCTTT
TRBJ2-2	-	TRBV6-1	-	CATSLAGKNTGELFF	TGTGCCACCTCCCTGGCAGGGAAGAACACCGGGGAGCTGTTTTTT
TRBJ1-3	-	TRBV30	TRBD1	CAWSTGGFGNTIYF	TGTGCCTGGAGCACAGGGGGTTTTGGAAACACCATATATTTT
TRBJ2-7	few	TRBV4-3	-	CASSQETGRAYEQYF	TGCGCCAGCAGCCAAGAGACAGGACGCGCCTACGAGCAGTACTTC
TRBJ1-5	once	TRBV11-3	TRBD1	CASSWDRDLSNQPQHF	TGTGCCAGCAGCTGGGACAGGGACCTTAGCAATCAGCCCCAGCATTTT
TRBJ2-2	-	TRBV19	TRBD1	CASLSDRFSGELFF	TGTGCCAGTCTCTCGGACAGGTTCTCCGGGGAGCTGTTTTTT
TRBJ2-2	once	TRBV9	TRBD1	CASSANPGTDTGELFF	TGTGCCAGCAGCGCAAACCCAGGGACAGACACCGGGGAGCTGTTTTTT
TRBJ2-3	-	TRBV7-9	-	CASSQYRDKDTQYF	TGTGCCAGCAGCCAATACAGGGATAAAGATACGCAGTATTTT
TRBJ1-5	-	TRBV2	TRBD1	CASSQGAGQPQHF	TGTGCCAGCAGTCAGGGGGCAGGGCAGCCCCAGCATTTT
TRBJ2-1	-	TRBV19	TRBD2	CASTIAGGSYNEQFF	TGTGCCAGTACTATAGCGGGGGGAAGTTACAATGAGCAGTTCTTC
TRBJ2-1	-	TRBV6-6	TRBD2	CATQDLAGGYNEQFF	TGTGCCACCCAAGACCTAGCGGGGGGGTACAATGAGCAGTTCTTC
TRBJ2-6	-	TRBV9	-	CASSFRQVGANVLTF	TGTGCCAGCAGCTTCCGACAGGTGGGGGCCAACGTCCTGACTTTC